This T cell receptor beta chain was found in a study of T cell clonality in common variable immunodeficiency. This clone was seen at least ten times. The antigen remains undetermined. The DNA ends 3 residues before the CDR3 does, and the rest of the CDR3 is filled in from the germline J gene. Overall study results and limits: Reportedly, TCR beta sequences from common variable immunodeficiency showed fewer deletions and N-nucleotide insertions.

Profiling relied on immunoSEQ multiplex PCR, and the TCRdb table lists in-frame clones only, not all of them. This sample has under 20,000 clones, each found more than once. Trimming stripped 2 bases from V and 3 bases from J, with 14 bases between. The germline V gene encodes CDR1 KGHSH and CDR2 LQKENI. The CDR3 is 15 amino acids. The sequence was collected from a human donor with common variable immunodeficiency. The V and J genes are TRBV18 and TRBJ2-7, with D perhaps TRBD2 (7 bases). Sequenced sample: peripheral blood mononuclear cells. CDR3 loop: CASSPNGGGGYEQYF. The part of the CDR3 DNA that was read is TGTGCCAGCTCACCAAACGGGGGCGGGGGCTACGAG.